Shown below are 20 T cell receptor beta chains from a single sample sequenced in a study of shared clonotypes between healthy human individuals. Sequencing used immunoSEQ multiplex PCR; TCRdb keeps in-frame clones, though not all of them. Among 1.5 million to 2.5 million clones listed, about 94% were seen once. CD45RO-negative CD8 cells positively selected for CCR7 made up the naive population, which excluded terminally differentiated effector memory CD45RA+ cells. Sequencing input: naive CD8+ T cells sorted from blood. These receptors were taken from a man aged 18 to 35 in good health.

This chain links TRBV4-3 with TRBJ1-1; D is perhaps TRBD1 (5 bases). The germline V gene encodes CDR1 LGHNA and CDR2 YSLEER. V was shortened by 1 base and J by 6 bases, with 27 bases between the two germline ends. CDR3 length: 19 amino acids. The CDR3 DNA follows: TGCGCCAGCAGCCAAGGGGATTTGGGGCAGCACAGAACGGGCCCTGAAGCTTTCTTT. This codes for CASSQGDLGQHRTGPEAFF.

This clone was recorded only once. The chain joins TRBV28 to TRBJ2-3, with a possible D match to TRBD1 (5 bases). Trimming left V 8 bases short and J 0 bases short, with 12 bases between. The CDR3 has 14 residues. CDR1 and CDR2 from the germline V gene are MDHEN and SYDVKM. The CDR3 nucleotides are TGTGCCAGCCGGACACCAACTAGCACAGATACGCAGTATTTT. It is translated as CASRTPTSTDTQYF.

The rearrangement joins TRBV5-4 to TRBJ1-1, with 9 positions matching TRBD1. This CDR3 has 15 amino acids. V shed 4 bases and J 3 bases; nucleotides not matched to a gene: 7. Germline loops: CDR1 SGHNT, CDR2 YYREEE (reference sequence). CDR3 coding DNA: TGTGCCAGCAGCCCCAGTAGGGACAGGGACACTGAAGCTTTCTTT. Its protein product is CASSPSRDRDTEAFF.

The CDR3 region is CASGLAGAQETQYF. CDR3 nucleotides: TGTGCCAGCGGGCTAGCGGGAGCGCAAGAGACCCAGTACTTC. This chain links TRBV7-9 with TRBJ2-5, with 10 bases matching TRBD2. CDR1 SEHNR and CDR2 FQNEAQ come from the germline V gene (reference sequence). Trimming cost V 8 bases and J 2 bases; bases outside gene matches: 5. This CDR3 has 14 amino acids.

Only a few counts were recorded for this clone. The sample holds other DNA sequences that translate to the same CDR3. CDR3 DNA: TGTGCCAGCAGCTTAGAAGGAAATGAGCAGTTCTTC. Amino acid sequence: CASSLEGNEQFF. This chain links TRBV7-9 with TRBJ2-1; D remains ambiguous. Germline CDR1 and CDR2: SEHNR and FQNEAQ (reference sequence). With 1 base removed from V and 7 bases from J, the gap between germline ends came to 5 bases. This CDR3 has 12 amino acids.

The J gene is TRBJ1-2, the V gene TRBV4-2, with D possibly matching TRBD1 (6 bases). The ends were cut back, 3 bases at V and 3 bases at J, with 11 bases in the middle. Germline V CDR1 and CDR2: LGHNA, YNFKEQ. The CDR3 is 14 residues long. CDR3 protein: CASSQGGADYGYTF. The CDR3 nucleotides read TGTGCCAGCAGCCAGGGGGGCGCAGACTATGGCTACACCTTC.

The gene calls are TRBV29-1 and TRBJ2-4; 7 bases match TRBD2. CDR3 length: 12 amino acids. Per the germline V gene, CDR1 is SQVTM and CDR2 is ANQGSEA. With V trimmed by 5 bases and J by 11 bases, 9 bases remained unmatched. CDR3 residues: CSVYGASGVQYF. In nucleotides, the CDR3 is TGCAGCGTTTATGGGGCTAGCGGCGTTCAGTACTTC.

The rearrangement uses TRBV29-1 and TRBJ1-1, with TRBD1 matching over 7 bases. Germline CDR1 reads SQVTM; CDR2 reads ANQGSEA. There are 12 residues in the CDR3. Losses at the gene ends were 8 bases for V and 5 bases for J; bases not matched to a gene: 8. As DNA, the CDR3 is TGCAGCCTACAGGGGTCTGGGACTGAAGCTTTCTTT. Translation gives CSLQGSGTEAFF.

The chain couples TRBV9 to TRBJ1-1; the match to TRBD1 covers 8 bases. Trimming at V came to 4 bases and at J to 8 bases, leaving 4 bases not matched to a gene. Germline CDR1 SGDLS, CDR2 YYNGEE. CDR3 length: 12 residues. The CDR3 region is CASSPRTGEAFF. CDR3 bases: TGTGCCAGCAGCCCTAGGACAGGGGAAGCTTTCTTT.

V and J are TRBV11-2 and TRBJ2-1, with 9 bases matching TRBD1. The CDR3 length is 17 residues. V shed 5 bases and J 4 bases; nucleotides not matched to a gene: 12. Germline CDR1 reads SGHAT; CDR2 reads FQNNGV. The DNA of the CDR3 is TGTGCCAGCAGCCCCGGGACAGGGTTATCGCTATACAATGAGCAGTTCTTC. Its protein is CASSPGTGLSLYNEQFF.

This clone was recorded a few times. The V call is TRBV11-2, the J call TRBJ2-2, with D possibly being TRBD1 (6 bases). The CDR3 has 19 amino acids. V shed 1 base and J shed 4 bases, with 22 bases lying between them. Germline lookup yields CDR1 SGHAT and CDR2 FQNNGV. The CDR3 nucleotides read TGTGCCAGCAGCTTAGTAGAGGTGGTCGGGACATTAGTCACCGGGGAGCTGTTTTTT. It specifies CASSLVEVVGTLVTGELFF.

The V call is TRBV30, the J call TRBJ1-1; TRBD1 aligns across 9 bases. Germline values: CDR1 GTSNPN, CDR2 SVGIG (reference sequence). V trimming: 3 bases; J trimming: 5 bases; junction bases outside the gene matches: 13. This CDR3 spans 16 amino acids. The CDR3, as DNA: TGTGCCTGGAGCCTCTGGTCCGGGACAGGGAGAACTGAAGCTTTCTTT. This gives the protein CAWSLWSGTGRTEAFF.

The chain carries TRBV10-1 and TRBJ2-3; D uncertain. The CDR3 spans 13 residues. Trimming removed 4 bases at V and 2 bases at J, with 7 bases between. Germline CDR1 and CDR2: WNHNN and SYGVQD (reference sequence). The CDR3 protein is CASSVMDTDTQYF. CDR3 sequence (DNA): TGCGCCAGCAGTGTAATGGACACAGATACGCAGTATTTT.

The CDR3 DNA is TGTGCCAGCAGCCACCGGGACACGGGCTCCTACGAGCAGTACTTC. It translates to CASSHRDTGSYEQYF. V and J are TRBV5-4 and TRBJ2-7, with D perhaps matching TRBD1 (6 bases). The CDR3 sequence is 15 residues long. The germline gives CDR1 SGHNT, CDR2 YYREEE (reference sequence). Trimming stripped 4 bases from V and 0 bases from J, with 14 bases between.

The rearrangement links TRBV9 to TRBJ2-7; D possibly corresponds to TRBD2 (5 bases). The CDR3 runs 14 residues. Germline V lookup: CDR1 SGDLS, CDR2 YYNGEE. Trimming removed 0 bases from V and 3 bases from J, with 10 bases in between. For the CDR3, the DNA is TGTGCCAGCAGCGTAGGTAGCGAGTTCTACGAGCAGTACTTC. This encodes CASSVGSEFYEQYF.

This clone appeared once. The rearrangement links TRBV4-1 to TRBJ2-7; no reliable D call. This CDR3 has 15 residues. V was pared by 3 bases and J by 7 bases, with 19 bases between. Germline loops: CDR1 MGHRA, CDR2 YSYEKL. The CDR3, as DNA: TGCGCCAGCAGCCATCCCCCCGTCCAATCCGGGGAGCAGTACTTC. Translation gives CASSHPPVQSGEQYF.

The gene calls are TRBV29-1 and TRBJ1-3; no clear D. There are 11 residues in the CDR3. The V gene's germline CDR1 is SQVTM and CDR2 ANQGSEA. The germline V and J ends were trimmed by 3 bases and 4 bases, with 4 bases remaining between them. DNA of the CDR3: TGCAGCGTTGACCAGGGAAACACCATATATTTT. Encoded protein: CSVDQGNTIYF.

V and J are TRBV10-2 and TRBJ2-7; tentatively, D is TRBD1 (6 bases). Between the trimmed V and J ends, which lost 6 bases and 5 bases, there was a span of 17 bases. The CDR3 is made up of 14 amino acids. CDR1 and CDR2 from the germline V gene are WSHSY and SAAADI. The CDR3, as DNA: TGCGCCAGCAGATCCTTCGTGGGGGCCGACGAGCAGTACTTC. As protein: CASRSFVGADEQYF.

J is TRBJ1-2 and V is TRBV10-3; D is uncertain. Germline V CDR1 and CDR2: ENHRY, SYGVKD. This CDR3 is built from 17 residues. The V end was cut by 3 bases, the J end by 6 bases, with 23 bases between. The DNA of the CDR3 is TGTGCCATCAGTGACGAAAGGGTAACCACTTTGGGCCATGGCTACACCTTC. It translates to CAISDERVTTLGHGYTF.

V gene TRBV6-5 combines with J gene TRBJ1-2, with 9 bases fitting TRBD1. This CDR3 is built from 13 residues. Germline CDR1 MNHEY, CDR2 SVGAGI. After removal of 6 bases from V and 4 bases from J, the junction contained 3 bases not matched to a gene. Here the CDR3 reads CASSATGGYGYTF. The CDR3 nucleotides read TGTGCCAGCAGCGCGACAGGGGGCTATGGCTACACCTTC.